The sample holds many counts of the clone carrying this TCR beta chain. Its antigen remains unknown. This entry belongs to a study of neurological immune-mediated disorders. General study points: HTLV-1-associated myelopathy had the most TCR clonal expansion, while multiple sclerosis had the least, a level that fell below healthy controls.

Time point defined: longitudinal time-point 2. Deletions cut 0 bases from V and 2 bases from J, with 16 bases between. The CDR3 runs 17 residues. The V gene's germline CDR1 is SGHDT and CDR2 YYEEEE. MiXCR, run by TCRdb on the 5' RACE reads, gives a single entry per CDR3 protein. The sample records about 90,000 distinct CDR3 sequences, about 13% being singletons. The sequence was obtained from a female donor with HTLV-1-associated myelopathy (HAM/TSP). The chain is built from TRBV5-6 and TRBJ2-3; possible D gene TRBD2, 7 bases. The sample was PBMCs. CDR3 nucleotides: TGTGCCAGCAGCTTGGTTGCTGCGGGGGCTTACACAGATACGCAGTATTTT. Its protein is CASSLVAAGAYTDTQYF.